These T cell receptor beta chains were read from a single sample in a study of shared clonotypes between healthy human individuals. TCRdb keeps only in-frame clones here, not all; method: immunoSEQ multiplex PCR. The repertoire holds about 2.4 million clones, with more than 90% as singletons. Sequenced sample: naive CD4+ T cells sorted from blood. These receptor sequences come from a man aged 18 to 29 in good health. Both conserved end residues are part of each CDR3. D genes are given only for firm matches. Some rows have no size entry. The others give once, few or many, or a class for an expanded clone.

>-|TRBJ2-7|TRBV5-1|TRBD2
CASSMRGSGGPAYEQYF
TGCGCCAGCAGTATGAGGGGTAGCGGGGGGCCAGCCTACGAGCAGTACTTC
>-|TRBJ2-2|TRBV4-1|TRBD1
CASSQVQGVNTGELFF
TGCGCCAGCAGCCAGGTACAGGGGGTGAACACCGGGGAGCTGTTTTTT
>-|TRBJ1-6|TRBV18|-
CASSPVGGSYNSPLHF
TGTGCCAGCTCACCAGTGGGGGGCTCCTATAATTCACCCCTCCACTTT
>-|TRBJ1-2|TRBV18|TRBD1
CASSPLETGVSYGYTF
TGTGCCAGCTCACCACTGGAAACAGGGGTGTCCTATGGCTACACCTTC
>-|TRBJ1-1|TRBV5-1|-
CASSQLRMNTEAFF
TGCGCCAGCAGCCAACTGAGAATGAACACTGAAGCTTTCTTT
>-|TRBJ2-1|TRBV10-2|-
CASSELGSEQFF
TGCGCCAGCAGTGAACTGGGCAGTGAGCAGTTCTTC
>-|TRBJ1-5|TRBV6-1|TRBD1
CASSDEQGGQPQHF
TGTGCCAGCAGTGATGAACAGGGGGGTCAGCCCCAGCATTTT
>-|TRBJ2-5|TRBV25-1|-
CASSDISGTQYF
TGTGCCAGCAGTGATATTAGCGGGACCCAGTACTTC
>-|TRBJ1-6|TRBV27|-
CASSFYYNSPLHF
TGTGCCAGCAGTTTCTACTATAATTCACCCCTCCACTTT
>-|TRBJ2-1|TRBV11-2|-
CASSSLTYYNEQFF
TGTGCCAGCAGCTCCTTAACATATTACAATGAGCAGTTCTTC
>-|TRBJ2-3|TRBV9|TRBD1
CASSARDRTVDTQYF
TGTGCCAGCAGCGCCCGGGACAGGACGGTAGATACGCAGTATTTT
>-|TRBJ1-5|TRBV27|TRBD1
CASSLSGRGASNQPQHF
TGTGCCAGCAGTTTATCAGGCAGGGGGGCTAGCAATCAGCCCCAGCATTTT
>-|TRBJ2-4|TRBV4-2|-
CASSQDRVAKNIQYF
TGTGCCAGCAGCCAAGACAGGGTTGCCAAAAACATTCAGTACTTC
>-|TRBJ2-3|TRBV7-3|-
CASSQRPADTQYF
TGTGCCAGCAGCCAAAGACCAGCGGATACGCAGTATTTT
>-|TRBJ1-1|TRBV19|-
CASRTTGQNTEAFF
TGTGCCAGTAGAACCACGGGACAGAACACTGAAGCTTTCTTT
>-|TRBJ2-6|TRBV4-3|TRBD1
CASSRDRSSWGGANVLTF
TGCGCCAGCAGCCGGGACAGGTCGTCCTGGGGTGGGGCCAACGTCCTGACTTTC
>-|TRBJ2-5|TRBV7-2|TRBD2
CASSLQTSGRETQYF
TGTGCCAGCAGCTTACAGACTAGCGGGAGAGAGACCCAGTACTTC
>-|TRBJ1-2|TRBV7-2|-
CASSTFTGTSGYTF
TGTGCCAGCAGCACTTTTACAGGGACATCGGGCTACACCTTC
>-|TRBJ2-1|TRBV18|-
CASSPRRGEQFF
TGTGCCAGCTCACCACGGCGCGGTGAGCAGTTCTTC
>-|TRBJ2-5|TRBV5-6|TRBD2
CASSILGGLAGGLETQYF
TGTGCCAGCAGCATATTGGGGGGACTAGCGGGCGGCCTGGAGACCCAGTACTTC
>-|TRBJ1-6|TRBV11-2|-
CASSPTSAPTFSPLHF
TGTGCCAGCAGCCCAACCTCCGCACCGACCTTTTCACCCCTCCACTTT
>-|TRBJ1-1|TRBV12-2|-
CASRFKSIMNTEAFF
TGTGCAAGTCGCTTTAAGTCGATCATGAACACTGAAGCTTTCTTT
>-|TRBJ1-1|TRBV7-8|-
CASSSRLLNTEAFF
TGTGCCAGCAGCTCAAGACTCCTGAACACTGAAGCTTTCTTT
>few|TRBJ1-1|TRBV6-6|-
CASSHLNTEAFF
TGTGCCAGCAGTCACCTGAACACTGAAGCTTTCTTT
>-|TRBJ2-3|TRBV27|-
CASSLSRTQSTQYF
TGTGCCAGCAGTTTATCCCGGACCCAAAGTACGCAGTATTTT